Following are 17 T cell receptor beta chains from one sample sequenced in a study of shared clonotypes between healthy human individuals. The assay was immunoSEQ multiplex PCR, and TCRdb's table has in-frame clones only and misses some. This table has 2,500,000 or so clones, 92% appearing once. Sequenced sample: naive CD4+ T cells from PBMCs. Stated subset: CD45RA+ positively selected. These receptors all come from a man between 18 and 35 years old in good health. Some clones in this sample may be carry-over from other donors' samples.

This chain links TRBV7-2 with TRBJ1-2, with 8 nucleotides matching TRBD1. This CDR3 has 12 amino acids. Germline CDR1 reads SGHTA; CDR2 reads FQGNSA. V was clipped by 3 bases and J by 8 bases; unmatched bases: 2. CDR3 nucleotide sequence: TGTGCCAGCAGCTTCGGACAGGGAGGCTACACCTTC. Protein sequence: CASSFGQGGYTF.

This chain links TRBV25-1 with TRBJ1-2; the D gene is possibly TRBD1 (6 bases). Germline assignment: CDR1 MGHDK and CDR2 SYGVNS. V lost 6 bases and J lost 3, with 11 bases in between. The CDR3 covers 13 residues. CDR3 nucleotide sequence: TGTGCCAGCAGACAGGGAAACTACTATGGCTACACCTTC. This gives the protein CASRQGNYYGYTF.

V usage is TRBV5-1 and J usage is TRBJ1-4, with 10 bases identical to TRBD1. The V gene's germline CDR1 is SGHRS and CDR2 YFSETQ. Trimming cost V 2 bases and J 5 bases; bases outside gene matches: 3. This CDR3 spans 15 amino acids. CDR3 region: CASSFWGQGNEKLFF. The CDR3 nucleotides are TGCGCCAGCAGCTTTTGGGGACAGGGGAATGAAAAACTGTTTTTT.

The rearrangement links TRBV4-3 to TRBJ2-1; 7 bases match TRBD2. Germline V gives CDR1 LGHNA, CDR2 YSLEER. The trim removed 4 bases at V and 8 bases at J, leaving 8 bases unmatched. The CDR3 is made up of 14 amino acids. The CDR3 DNA reads TGCGCCAGCAGCCCGCAGGGAGGGGTGGATGAGCAGTTCTTC. Translating it yields CASSPQGGVDEQFF.

This chain links TRBV11-2 with TRBJ1-1, with TRBD1 as a possible D gene (5 bases). From germline, CDR1 is SGHAT and CDR2 FQNNGV. This CDR3 comprises 15 residues. V was pared by 3 bases and J by 2 bases, with 13 bases between. The CDR3 DNA is TGTGCCAGCAGCTTGGGAATGACAGTTAACACTGAAGCTTTCTTT. Amino acid sequence: CASSLGMTVNTEAFF.

V gene TRBV9 combines with J gene TRBJ2-1; 7 bases align to TRBD2. The V and J ends lost 1 base and 10 bases, in that order; junction bases with no gene match: 8. Per the germline V gene, CDR1 is SGDLS and CDR2 is YYNGEE. The CDR3 is made up of 14 amino acids. The CDR3 region has the DNA TGTGCCAGCAGCGTATGGGGGAGGGCCGACGAGCAGTTCTTC. This codes for CASSVWGRADEQFF.

Written as DNA, the CDR3 is TGTGCCAGCAAAACAGGTTACAATGAGCAGTTCTTC. This sequence encodes CASKTGYNEQFF. The chain joins TRBV28 to TRBJ2-1; D may be TRBD1 (5 bases). The CDR3 sequence is 12 residues long. V lost 7 bases and J 4 bases, leaving 8 bases between the germline ends. The germline CDR1 and CDR2 sequences are MDHEN and SYDVKM.

In DNA, the CDR3 is TGTGCCAGCAGTTCCCCAGGGGGCCCTAACTATGGCTACACCTTC. Amino acid sequence: CASSSPGGPNYGYTF. V usage is TRBV28 and J usage is TRBJ1-2; the match to TRBD1 covers 8 bases. The CDR3 spans 15 residues. V dropped 4 bases and J dropped 0; count of bases not matched to a gene: 4. Germline V gene data show CDR1 as MDHEN and CDR2 as SYDVKM.

The genes are TRBV29-1 and TRBJ1-1; the D gene is possibly TRBD1 (5 bases). This CDR3 comprises 13 residues. Germline-derived CDR1 and CDR2 are SQVTM and ANQGSEA. Trimming pared 8 bases from V and 0 bases from J, leaving 13 bases between. The CDR3 DNA follows: TGCAGCCTCACAGGAGTTATGAACACTGAAGCTTTCTTT. This encodes CSLTGVMNTEAFF.

The chain couples TRBV5-6 to TRBJ1-5, with D unclear. Per the germline V gene, CDR1 is SGHDT and CDR2 is YYEEEE. This CDR3 has 13 amino acids. Trimming removed 3 bases from V and 7 bases from J, with 11 bases in between. The DNA of the CDR3 is TGTGCCAGCAGCTGGGGTCCAGACCAGCCCCAGCATTTT. As protein: CASSWGPDQPQHF.

The CDR3 loop reads CASSDRGSVDEQFF. DNA for the CDR3: TGTGCCAGCAGTGACAGGGGGTCGGTTGATGAGCAGTTCTTC. The genes are TRBV6-6 and TRBJ2-1, with TRBD1 matching 9 bases. J lost 8 bases, V lost 5 bases, and 7 bases had no gene match. This CDR3 has 14 amino acids. Germline V gene data show CDR1 as MNHNY and CDR2 as SVGAGI (reference sequence).

The chain recombines TRBV7-6 with TRBJ1-1; possibly TRBD1 for D (5 bases). Germline-derived CDR1 and CDR2 are SGHVS and FNYEAQ. V dropped 3 bases and J dropped 1 base, with 9 bases sitting between them. This CDR3 is 14 amino acids long. CDR3 coding DNA: TGTGCCAGCAGCTTTCTGACAGAGAACACTGAAGCTTTCTTT. This translates into CASSFLTENTEAFF.

This chain uses TRBV28 with TRBJ2-1, with 7 bases that match TRBD2. The length of the CDR3 is 15 residues. Germline trimming cut 4 bases from V and 7 bases from J; bases unmatched to any gene: 10. The germline CDR1 and CDR2 sequences are MDHEN and SYDVKM. As DNA, the CDR3 is TGTGCCAGCAGTTCCCCAACTAGCGTGGGTAATGAGCAGTTCTTC. Its protein is CASSSPTSVGNEQFF.

J is TRBJ2-7 and V is TRBV19, with 8 bases lining up with TRBD2. Trimming took 4 bases from V and 0 from J; bases not matched to a gene: 5. The V gene's germline CDR1 is LNHDA and CDR2 SQIVND (reference sequence). CDR3 length: 15 residues. CDR3 residues: CASSKVAGNSYEQYF. The CDR3 DNA follows: TGTGCCAGTAGTAAGGTAGCGGGGAACTCCTACGAGCAGTACTTC.

This clone was found a few times. CDR3 residues: CASSGYQQGNTEAFF. The DNA of the CDR3 is TGTGCCAGCAGCGGCTACCAACAGGGGAACACTGAAGCTTTCTTT. This chain joins TRBV5-5 and TRBJ1-1; D possibly corresponds to TRBD1 (6 bases). The germline V gene has CDR1 SGHKS and CDR2 YYEKEE (reference sequence). The ends were cut back, 4 bases at V and 1 base at J, with 14 bases in the middle. There are 15 residues in the CDR3.

The chain links TRBV5-4 to TRBJ1-2, with TRBD1 identical over 7 bases. V gave up 2 bases and J gave up 6 bases; unmatched junction bases: 10. CDR1 and CDR2 from the germline V gene are SGHNT and YYREEE (reference sequence). The CDR3 has 15 amino acids. CDR3 protein: CASSFTGALGHGYTF. The CDR3 region has the DNA TGTGCCAGCAGCTTTACAGGGGCGCTCGGGCATGGCTACACCTTC. Full variable domain (remainder filled in from reference TRBV5-4 and TRBJ1-2): ETGVTQSPTHLIKTRGQQVTLRCSSQSGHNTVSWYQQALGQGPQFIFQYYREEENGRGNFPPRFSGLQFPNYSSELNVNALELDDSALYLCASSFTGALGHGYTFGSGTRLTVV.

V usage is TRBV18 and J usage is TRBJ1-5; a possible D gene is TRBD1 (6 bases). This CDR3 has 15 amino acids. Between the trimmed V and J ends, which lost 6 bases and 6 bases, there was a span of 18 bases. Germline V lookup: CDR1 KGHSH, CDR2 LQKENI. The CDR3 region is CASSPGAGAGQPQHF. CDR3 bases: TGTGCCAGCTCGCCAGGGGCAGGGGCTGGTCAGCCCCAGCATTTT.